One T cell receptor (beta chain) is described in this entry. Sequenced by immunoSEQ multiplex PCR; TCRdb stores in-frame clones only, minus some. The data contain around 140,000 clones, roughly 84% of them seen just once; the ten biggest clones take up approximately 4%. This sample is part of a study of blood T cell repertoires in COVID-19. The ends lost 0 bases at V and 9 bases at J; junction bases unmatched: 4. Germline assignment: CDR1 SGDLS and CDR2 YYNGEE. This CDR3 has 13 amino acids. Sequenced: PBMCs or T cells enriched from blood (not recorded which). The receptor comes from a man aged 50-60 years in a cohort exposed to, infected with or recovered from COVID-19 (not recorded which). The chain carries TRBV9 and TRBJ2-3, with 7 positions matching TRBD2. CDR3 residues: CASSVDLRGTQYF. The CDR3 DNA reads TGTGCCAGCAGCGTAGACTTGCGGGGGACGCAGTATTTT.